One and the same sample provided the 17 T cell receptor beta chains below, sequenced in a study of T cell changes during pregnancy in multiple sclerosis. Libraries were prepared by immunoSEQ multiplex PCR; TCRdb keeps only in-frame clonotypes and omits some of them. The sample consists of tens of thousands of clones, approximately 90% of them appearing once. This specimen was CD4+ T cells from peripheral blood mononuclear cells, taken after pregnancy. These receptors were taken from a female donor in good health, enrolled as a control in a pregnancy study.

This chain connects TRBV18 to TRBJ2-7; D gene ambiguous. Germline CDR1 is KGHSH and CDR2 is LQKENI. CDR3 length: 13 residues. Trimming removed 2 bases at V and 3 bases at J, with 8 bases between. The DNA of the CDR3 is TGTGCCAGCTCACCAGAACAGAACTACGAGCAGTACTTC. This codes for CASSPEQNYEQYF.

The gene calls are TRBV6-5 and TRBJ2-1, with D perhaps matching TRBD2 (6 bases). With 7 bases removed from V and 6 bases from J, the gap between germline ends came to 13 bases. The CDR3 is 13 amino acids. Germline V lookup: CDR1 MNHEY, CDR2 SVGAGI. Here the CDR3 reads CASTRPGSNEQFF. In nucleotides, the CDR3 is TGTGCCAGCACCCGTCCCGGGAGCAATGAGCAGTTCTTC.

The rearrangement joins TRBV5-6 to TRBJ1-1, with TRBD1 matching 9 bases. V dropped 4 bases and J dropped 2; count of bases not matched to a gene: 9. The germline V gene encodes CDR1 SGHDT and CDR2 YYEEEE. The CDR3 is 16 amino acids. This chain's CDR3 is CASSRIGQGQNTEAFF. The CDR3 DNA is TGTGCCAGCAGCCGAATCGGACAGGGGCAAAACACTGAAGCTTTCTTT.

This clone is a singleton in its sample. This sequence joins TRBV11-3 and TRBJ2-3; D unresolved. V was shortened by 5 bases and J by 3 bases, with 9 bases between the two germline ends. The CDR3 sequence is 13 residues long. The germline V gene encodes CDR1 SGHNT and CDR2 YENEEA. The CDR3 bases are TGTGCCAGCAGCGTTCTGGAGACAGATACGCAGTATTTT. Amino acid sequence: CASSVLETDTQYF.

This clone was recorded once. The chain recombines TRBV6-5 with TRBJ2-7; D is unresolved. The CDR3 length is 11 residues. From germline, CDR1 is MNHEY and CDR2 SVGAGI. V was clipped by 3 bases and J by 6 bases, with 6 bases between them. The chain's CDR3 is CASSYLAEQYF. CDR3 nucleotides: TGTGCCAGCAGTTATTTGGCCGAGCAGTACTTC.

The chain carries TRBV19 and TRBJ1-5; D may be TRBD1 (6 bases). The CDR3 length is 13 residues. The V end was cut by 6 bases, the J end by 7 bases, with 13 bases between. From germline, CDR1 is LNHDA and CDR2 SQIVND (reference sequence). CDR3 amino acids: CASRAGGIQPQHF. The CDR3 DNA follows: TGTGCCAGTAGGGCGGGGGGCATCCAGCCCCAGCATTTT. The variable domain in full, with the rest retrieved from reference TRBV19 and TRBJ1-5, is DGGITQSPKYLFRKEGQNVTLSCEQNLNHDAMYWYRQDPGQGLRLIYYSQIVNDFQKGDIAEGYSVSREKKESFPLTVTSAQKNPTAFYLCASRAGGIQPQHFGDGTRLSIL.

The rearrangement links TRBV5-4 to TRBJ1-6, with D tentatively TRBD1 (6 bases). Germline V gene sequence: CDR1 SGHNT, CDR2 YYREEE (reference sequence). V shed 2 bases and J shed 9 bases, with 18 bases lying between them. This CDR3 is 16 amino acids long. The CDR3 loop reads CASSLVRGAGGSPLHF. The CDR3 bases are TGTGCCAGCAGCTTAGTTCGGGGGGCCGGGGGTTCACCCCTCCACTTT.

The chain joins TRBV11-1 to TRBJ2-1; the D gene is possibly TRBD1 (6 bases). Germline V gene data show CDR1 as SGHAT and CDR2 as FQDESV (reference sequence). The CDR3 extends over 14 amino acids. V was trimmed by 4 bases and J by 3 bases, leaving 10 bases between them. CDR3 sequence: CASSSDSYYNEQFF. CDR3 bases: TGTGCCAGCAGCTCGGACAGCTACTACAATGAGCAGTTCTTC. The whole variable domain, filled in from reference TRBV11-1 and TRBJ2-1, reads EAEVAQSPRYKITEKSQAVAFWCDPISGHATLYWYRQILGQGPELLVQFQDESVVDDSQLPKDRFSAERLKGVDSTLKIQPAELGDSAMYLCASSSDSYYNEQFFGPGTRLTVL.

In the case of this clone: Its ends do not fully match the called genes, so a read error is possible. The chain joins TRBV14 to TRBJ1-4; a weak D match, TRBD1 (6 bases). Germline values: CDR1 SGHDN, CDR2 FVKESK. The CDR3 covers 16 residues. CDR3 sequence: CASSPASGTTYEKLFF. The CDR3 DNA reads as TGTGCCAGCAGCCCAGCGTCCGGGACAACTTATGAAAAACTGTTTTTT.

This clone was counted only a few times. The chain is built from TRBV4-2 and TRBJ1-5, with D possibly matching TRBD1 (6 bases). CDR1 LGHNA and CDR2 YNFKEQ come from the germline V gene. The CDR3 length is 15 residues. Deletions cut 1 base from V and 6 bases from J, with 13 bases between. The CDR3 sequence is CASSQGQGRVQPQHF. The CDR3 DNA is TGTGCCAGCAGCCAAGGCCAGGGGCGGGTTCAGCCCCAGCATTTT.

The chain carries TRBV5-1 and TRBJ2-7, with 7 bases identical to TRBD2. The junction had 12 bases not matched to a gene; V was cut back by 6 bases and J by 6 bases. The CDR3 loop spans 14 amino acids. From germline, CDR1 is SGHRS and CDR2 YFSETQ. The DNA of the CDR3 is TGCGCCAGCACCCCCGACGGGGGGAGGGCCGAGCAGTACTTC. This translates into CASTPDGGRAEQYF.

The chain recombines TRBV19 with TRBJ1-5, with D possibly TRBD1 on 6 matching bases. Trimming removed 4 bases from V and 6 bases from J, with 13 bases in between. The CDR3 totals 14 residues. In germline, CDR1 is LNHDA, CDR2 SQIVND (reference sequence). The CDR3 is CASSRGQNFQPQHF. CDR3 nucleotides: TGTGCCAGTAGTAGAGGACAGAACTTTCAGCCCCAGCATTTT.

This clone was seen only once. The rearrangement uses TRBV6-5 and TRBJ1-1, with 7 nucleotides matching TRBD1. This CDR3 is 15 amino acids long. V lost 0 bases and J lost 9; bases outside the gene matches: 10. Germline CDR1 and CDR2: MNHEY and SVGAGI. The CDR3 region has the DNA TGTGCCAGCAGTTACTCTAACGGATTACAGGGGAAAGCTTTCTTT. Protein product: CASSYSNGLQGKAFF.

V is TRBV5-6 and J is TRBJ2-4, with TRBD2 matching over 8 bases. Germline V gives CDR1 SGHDT, CDR2 YYEEEE. V dropped 1 base and J dropped 6; count of bases not matched to a gene: 9. The CDR3 is 16 amino acids. The CDR3 sequence: CASSLRTAGGINIQYF. The DNA of the CDR3 is TGTGCCAGCAGCTTGAGAACGGCGGGGGGCATAAACATTCAGTACTTC.

The J gene is TRBJ1-5, the V gene TRBV7-8; 7 positions agree with TRBD1. This CDR3 is 18 amino acids long. Looked up from germline, CDR1 is SGHVS and CDR2 is FQNEAQ. Trimming at V came to 5 bases and at J to 0 bases, leaving 13 bases not matched to a gene. CDR3 nucleotides: TGTGCCAGCAGCCTTAATGGAGTGGGACAGTATAGCAATCAGCCCCAGCATTTT. Protein: CASSLNGVGQYSNQPQHF.

The chain employs TRBV11-3 and TRBJ2-2; 11 bases fit TRBD1. This CDR3 has 16 residues. V trimming: 4 bases; J trimming: 7 bases; junction bases outside the gene matches: 8. CDR1 is SGHNT and CDR2 is YENEEA in the germline V gene. The DNA of the CDR3 is TGTGCCAGCAGCTCCGGACAGGGGGCCCCCCGCGGGGAGCTGTTTTTT. Residues: CASSSGQGAPRGELFF.

The J gene is TRBJ1-1, the V gene TRBV6-6; D is uncertain. V gave up 7 bases and J gave up 4 bases, with 13 bases separating them. The germline V gene has CDR1 MNHNY and CDR2 SVGAGI (reference sequence). CDR3 size: 13 residues. The CDR3 loop is CASNTPLVTEAFF. The CDR3 DNA sequence: TGTGCCAGCAACACCCCGCTTGTCACTGAAGCTTTCTTT.